This T cell receptor (beta chain) is drawn from a study of STAT5B mutations in CD4+ large granular lymphocyte leukemia. The study, taken as a whole, reports: Without putative leukemic clones, patient CD4-sorted repertoires remained more clonal than healthy CD4+ repertoires.

Remarks on this clone: Antigen unknown.

Assay: immunoSEQ multiplex PCR; the TCRdb copy retains only in-frame clones and omits some. The table shows about 30,000 clones, with more than 65% occurring only once. Trimming removed 4 bases at V and 6 bases at J, with 6 bases between. The CDR3 length is 12 residues. Germline CDR1 and CDR2: SEHNR and FQNEAQ (reference sequence). The sequence derives from a human donor in good health. Input material: CD4+ T cells from blood buffy coats. The chain employs TRBV7-9 and TRBJ2-2; D is uncertain. CDR3: CASSSDAGELFF. The CDR3 DNA is TGTGCCAGCAGCTCAGATGCCGGGGAGCTGTTTTTT.